This TCR beta chain was profiled in a study of T cells in Graves' hyperthyroidism and ophthalmopathy. Germline values: CDR1 LNHDA, CDR2 SQIVND (reference sequence). This CDR3 has 20 amino acids. V was shortened by 0 bases and J by 0 bases, with 21 bases between the two germline ends. Participants, patients aged 18 to 65, had newly diagnosed hyperthyroidism with a duration under 2 months. General observations from the study: Appearing also in blood were most of the thyroid clonotypes expanded above 0.001.

Using RNA transcripts as the source, TCR beta CDR3 regions were amplified. In the first-round RT-PCR of the TCR CDR3, the HTBI primer set was used. TCRdb re-called the multiplex PCR reads with MiXCR, one entry per CDR3 protein. The sample carries fewer than 900,000 distinct CDR3 sequences, 15% to 20% recorded once. As for this clonotype: Its antigen is currently unknown.

The TCR originated in a woman in her forties or fifties with Graves' hyperthyroidism that later progressed to Graves' ophthalmopathy. Sample: blood. The rearrangement joins TRBV19 to TRBJ1-5, with a possible D match to TRBD1 (5 bases). This CDR3 is CASSIDPGRVARYSNQPQHF. CDR3 nucleotide sequence: TGTGCCAGTAGTATAGACCCGGGCAGGGTGGCCCGCTATAGCAATCAGCCCCAGCATTTT. Drawing the rest from reference TRBV19 and TRBJ1-5, the complete variable domain is DGGITQSPKYLFRKEGQNVTLSCEQNLNHDAMYWYRQDPGQGLRLIYYSQIVNDFQKGDIAEGYSVSREKKESFPLTVTSAQKNPTAFYLCASSIDPGRVARYSNQPQHFGDGTRLSIL.